The TCR beta chain under discussion was sequenced for a study of cytomegalovirus exposure and HLA in healthy donors. V was shortened by 2 bases and J by 0 bases, with 8 bases between the two germline ends. CDR3 size: 14 residues. Germline V gives CDR1 SGHRS, CDR2 YFSETQ. Notes on this clone: Its antigen is undetermined.

Use of 60 Vbeta and 13 Jbeta primers characterized the PCR. TCRdb's table, derived via immunoSEQ multiplex PCR, lists solely in-frame clones and lacks some. The sample lists approximately 150,000 clones, around three quarters occurring once. Study findings and constraints: Later work found that TCR association rates differed between HLA loci; DRB1 had the most and HLA-C the fewest.

The chain joins TRBV5-1 to TRBJ1-2; D uncertain. The sample consisted of PBMCs. This sequence originates from a woman aged 18-29 years in good health and CMV-seropositive. CDR3 sequence: CASSFEGANYGYTF. CDR3 nucleotide sequence: TGCGCCAGCAGCTTTGAGGGAGCTAACTATGGCTACACCTTC.